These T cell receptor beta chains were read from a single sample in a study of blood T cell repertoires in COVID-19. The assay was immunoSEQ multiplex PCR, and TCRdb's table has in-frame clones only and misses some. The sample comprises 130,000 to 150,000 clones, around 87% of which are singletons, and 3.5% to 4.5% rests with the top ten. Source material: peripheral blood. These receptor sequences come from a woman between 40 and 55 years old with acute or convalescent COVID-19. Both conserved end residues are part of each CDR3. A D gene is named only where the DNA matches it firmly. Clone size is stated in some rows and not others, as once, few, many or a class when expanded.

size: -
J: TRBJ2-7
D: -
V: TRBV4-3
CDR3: CASSQAQGSLYEQYF
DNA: TGCGCCAGCAGCCAAGCGCAGGGCTCCCTCTACGAGCAGTACTTC

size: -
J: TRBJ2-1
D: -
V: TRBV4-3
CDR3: CASSQDSAGYNEQFF
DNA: TGCGCCAGCAGCCAAGATAGCGCAGGCTACAATGAGCAGTTCTTC

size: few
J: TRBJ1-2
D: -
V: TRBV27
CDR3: CATALSPRVDYYGYTF
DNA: TGTGCCACCGCTTTATCCCCTCGGGTAGACTACTATGGCTACACCTTC

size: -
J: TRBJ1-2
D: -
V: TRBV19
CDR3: CASNTRDTIGYTF
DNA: TGTGCCAGTAATACCCGGGACACAATTGGCTACACCTTC

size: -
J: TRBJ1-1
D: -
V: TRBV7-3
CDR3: CASALMAGPTEAFF
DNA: TGTGCCAGCGCGTTGATGGCAGGTCCTACTGAAGCTTTCTTT

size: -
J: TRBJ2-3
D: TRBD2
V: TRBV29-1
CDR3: CSATATSGVRDTQYF
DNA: TGCAGCGCCACAGCGACTAGCGGGGTTCGGGATACGCAGTATTTT

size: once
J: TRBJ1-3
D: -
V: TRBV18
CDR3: CASSPPLEAGNTIYF
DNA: TGTGCCAGCTCACCACCTCTGGAGGCTGGAAACACCATATATTTT

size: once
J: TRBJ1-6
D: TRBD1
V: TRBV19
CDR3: CASSRRQGASVSSYNSPLHF
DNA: TGTGCCAGTAGTAGAAGACAGGGCGCCTCTGTGAGCTCCTATAATTCACCCCTCCACTTT

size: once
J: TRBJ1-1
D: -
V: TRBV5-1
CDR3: CASSMEGRTEAFF
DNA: TGCGCCAGCAGTATGGAGGGACGAACTGAAGCTTTCTTT

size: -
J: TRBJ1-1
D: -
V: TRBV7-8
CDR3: CASSLDFIRARGAFF
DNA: TGTGCCAGCAGCTTAGACTTTATACGGGCCAGGGGAGCTTTCTTT

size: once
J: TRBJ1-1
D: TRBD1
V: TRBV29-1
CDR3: CSATGGSTEAFF
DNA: TGCAGCGCAACAGGGGGGAGCACTGAAGCTTTCTTT

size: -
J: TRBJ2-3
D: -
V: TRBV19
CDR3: CASSIQGSTDTQYF
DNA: TGTGCCAGTAGTATCCAGGGAAGCACAGATACGCAGTATTTT

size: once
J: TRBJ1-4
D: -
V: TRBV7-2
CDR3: CASSPRLRPNEKLFF
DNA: TGTGCCAGCAGCCCCCGGCTGCGGCCCAATGAAAAACTGTTTTTT

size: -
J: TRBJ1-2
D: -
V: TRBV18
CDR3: CASSPGQNYGYTF
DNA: TGTGCCAGCTCACCAGGTCAGAACTATGGCTACACCTTC

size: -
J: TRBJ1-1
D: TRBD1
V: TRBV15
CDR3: CATSSLGGGEAFF
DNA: TGTGCCACCAGCAGCCTTGGAGGGGGCGAAGCTTTCTTT